One and the same sample provided the 32 T cell receptor beta chains below, sequenced in a study of cytomegalovirus exposure and HLA in healthy donors. The assay was immunoSEQ multiplex PCR, and TCRdb's table has in-frame clones only and misses some. The sample includes hundreds of thousands of clones, roughly 88% seen only once; the top ten take approximately 3%. The sequenced sample consisted of PBMCs. The receptors here all came from a woman younger than 45 in good health and CMV-seronegative.

The rearrangement links TRBV7-8 to TRBJ2-1; 13 bases are a match to TRBD2. Looked up from germline, CDR1 is SGHVS and CDR2 is FQNEAQ. The CDR3 consists of 15 residues. V was clipped by 5 bases and J by 3 bases; unmatched bases: 1. The DNA for the CDR3 is TGTGCCAGCAGCAGACTAGCGGGAGGCTACAATGAGCAGTTCTTC. Encoded protein: CASSRLAGGYNEQFF.

This clone occurred once. The chain links TRBV28 to TRBJ2-7; 9 positions agree with TRBD1. The V gene end was trimmed by 4 bases and the J gene end by 7 bases; junction bases not matched to a gene: 11. CDR1 and CDR2 from the germline V gene are MDHEN and SYDVKM. The CDR3 length is 15 residues. The CDR3 nucleotides are TGTGCCAGCAGTTGGTATGGGACAGGGTCAGGGGAGCAGTACTTC. Its translation: CASSWYGTGSGEQYF.

V usage is TRBV5-1 and J usage is TRBJ2-3, with 10 nucleotides matching TRBD2. CDR3 length: 16 residues. V was clipped by 0 bases and J by 2 bases; unmatched bases: 3. Germline V gene lookup returns CDR1 SGHRS and CDR2 YFSETQ. The CDR3 DNA reads TGCGCCAGCAGCTTGGGTAGCGGGAGGAACACAGATACGCAGTATTTT. Its protein is CASSLGSGRNTDTQYF.

The rearrangement uses TRBV6-6 and TRBJ2-7, with TRBD2 identical over 7 bases. Germline V lookup: CDR1 MNHNY, CDR2 SVGAGI (reference sequence). V was clipped by 6 bases and J by 5 bases; unmatched bases: 10. The CDR3 extends over 14 amino acids. CDR3 sequence reads: CASSLGTNRHEQYF. The CDR3 DNA reads as TGTGCCAGCAGCCTCGGGACTAACCGGCACGAGCAGTACTTC.

The genes are TRBV27 and TRBJ2-7; 11 positions agree with TRBD1. The CDR3 is 15 residues long. Per germline, CDR1 MNHEY and CDR2 SMNVEV (reference sequence). After removal of 5 bases from V and 2 bases from J, the junction contained 5 bases not matched to a gene. The CDR3 is CASSHGQGAAYEQYF. CDR3 coding DNA: TGTGCCAGCAGTCATGGACAGGGGGCGGCCTACGAGCAGTACTTC.

The rearrangement uses TRBV5-1 and TRBJ1-1; TRBD1 is a possible D gene (5 bases). The V gene lost 2 bases and the J gene lost 5 bases, with 13 bases spanning the gap. The CDR3 sequence is 14 residues long. From germline, CDR1 is SGHRS and CDR2 YFSETQ. CDR3 loop: CASSLARGGTEAFF. In DNA form, the CDR3 reads TGCGCCAGCAGCTTAGCTCGGGGGGGTACTGAAGCTTTCTTT.

This clone showed up just once. V gene TRBV11-2 combines with J gene TRBJ2-7; 8 bases line up with TRBD1. Trimming removed 0 bases from V and 4 bases from J; junction bases left unmatched: 5. Germline V lookup: CDR1 SGHAT, CDR2 FQNNGV. This CDR3 has 15 residues. The CDR3 spells CASSLDRTGWYEQYF. CDR3 DNA: TGTGCCAGCAGCTTAGATCGGACAGGGTGGTACGAGCAGTACTTC.

This chain's CDR3 is CASSLAGNLGEKLFF. The CDR3 coding sequence is TGCGCCAGCAGCTTGGCAGGAAACCTGGGGGAAAAACTGTTTTTT. The rearrangement uses TRBV5-1 and TRBJ1-4, with D uncertain. The CDR3 sequence is 15 residues long. The germline V gene encodes CDR1 SGHRS and CDR2 YFSETQ. The V end was cut by 0 bases, the J end by 8 bases, with 14 bases between.

The genes are TRBV5-6 and TRBJ2-3; TRBD2 matches at 13 bases. The CDR3 spans 16 residues. Germline V gene lookup returns CDR1 SGHDT and CDR2 YYEEEE. After removal of 1 base from V and 5 bases from J, the junction contained 4 bases not matched to a gene. The CDR3 nucleotides are TGTGCCAGCAGCTTGACTAGCGGGAGGGCCATAGATACGCAGTATTTT. This encodes CASSLTSGRAIDTQYF.

This chain joins TRBV11-2 and TRBJ2-1; D may be TRBD2 (5 bases). V lost 2 bases to trimming and J lost 1 base, with 9 bases between them. The CDR3 sequence is 15 residues long. Germline loops: CDR1 SGHAT, CDR2 FQNNGV. The CDR3 reads CASSLNEGSYNEQFF. The CDR3 coding sequence is TGTGCCAGCAGCTTAAATGAGGGATCCTACAATGAGCAGTTCTTC.

A single count supports this clone. The chain employs TRBV6-1 and TRBJ2-7, with no clear D. Germline CDR1 MNHNS, CDR2 SASEGT. The CDR3 is 13 residues long. V lost 6 bases to trimming and J lost 5 bases, with 14 bases between them. In DNA, the CDR3 is TGTGCCAGCAGAGAGACAATTTTACACGAGCAGTACTTC. It is translated as CASRETILHEQYF.

V and J are TRBV25-1 and TRBJ2-7; TRBD2 agrees at 7 bases. Germline V gene data show CDR1 as MGHDK and CDR2 as SYGVNS. The CDR3 runs to 16 residues. With V trimmed by 3 bases and J by 2 bases, 10 bases remained unmatched. The CDR3: CASSDGLAAGTYEQYF. In DNA form, the CDR3 reads TGTGCCAGCAGTGACGGGCTAGCGGCAGGTACCTACGAGCAGTACTTC.

This chain connects TRBV28 to TRBJ2-7; perhaps D is TRBD1 or TRBD2 (6 bases each). V was clipped by 7 bases and J by 1 base, with 14 bases between them. The germline V gene has CDR1 MDHEN and CDR2 SYDVKM. This CDR3 spans 14 amino acids. This CDR3 reads CASNLRGASYEQYF. The CDR3 bases are TGTGCCAGCAACCTAAGGGGGGCTTCCTACGAGCAGTACTTC.

This chain uses TRBV10-3 with TRBJ2-7; 8 bases align to TRBD2. The CDR3 consists of 14 residues. V was clipped by 3 bases and J by 3 bases; unmatched bases: 4. In germline, CDR1 is ENHRY, CDR2 SYGVKD. The DNA for the CDR3 is TGTGCCATCAGTGAAGCTACTAGCGGCTACGAGCAGTACTTC. Translated: CAISEATSGYEQYF.

This chain uses TRBV7-9 with TRBJ2-7; 16 bases agree with TRBD2. After removal of 5 bases from V and 2 bases from J, the junction contained 9 bases not matched to a gene. Germline V CDR1 and CDR2: SEHNR, FQNEAQ (reference sequence). The length of the CDR3 is 18 residues. DNA for the CDR3: TGTGCCAGCAGCATACCGGGACTAGCGGGAGGGGGCCCCTACGAGCAGTACTTC. It yields the protein CASSIPGLAGGGPYEQYF.

Of note for this clone: The sample has other DNA sequences that encode this CDR3 too. The chain uses TRBV20-1 and TRBJ2-7, with no clear D. The CDR3 covers 11 residues. Trimming took 1 base from V and 4 from J, leaving 5 bases between them. Germline CDR1 and CDR2: DFQATT and SNEGSKA (reference sequence). The CDR3 region is CSARGQYEQYF. Written as DNA, the CDR3 is TGCAGTGCTAGAGGTCAGTACGAGCAGTACTTC.

The chain links TRBV27 to TRBJ2-2; 7 bases align to TRBD1. Germline loops: CDR1 MNHEY, CDR2 SMNVEV (reference sequence). This CDR3 is 13 amino acids long. The V and J ends lost 7 bases and 6 bases, in that order; junction bases with no gene match: 5. The CDR3 region is CASNRGSSGELFF. The CDR3 bases are TGTGCCAGCAACAGGGGCTCGTCCGGGGAGCTGTTTTTT.

The chain uses TRBV5-6 and TRBJ2-7, with D tentatively TRBD1 (6 bases). V gave up 5 bases and J gave up 1 base, with 16 bases separating them. The CDR3 sequence is 15 residues long. Germline values: CDR1 SGHDT, CDR2 YYEEEE. CDR3 coding DNA: TGTGCCAGCAGAAAACAGGGAAGGTCATCCTACGAGCAGTACTTC. Its protein product is CASRKQGRSSYEQYF. Together with reference TRBV5-6 and TRBJ2-7, the CDR3 gives the full variable domain: DAGVTQSPTHLIKTRGQQVTLRCSPKSGHDTVSWYQQALGQGPQFIFQYYEEEERQRGNFPDRFSGHQFPNYSSELNVNALLLGDSALYLCASRKQGRSSYEQYFGPGTRLTVT.

Only a few counts were recorded for this clone. This chain connects TRBV5-1 to TRBJ2-7; TRBD1 matches at 8 bases. The trim removed 4 bases at V and 5 bases at J, leaving 8 bases unmatched. The CDR3 totals 14 residues. The germline CDR1 and CDR2 sequences are SGHRS and YFSETQ. The CDR3 sequence is CASSQGQGGHEQYF. The CDR3 DNA reads TGCGCCAGCAGCCAAGGACAGGGAGGTCACGAGCAGTACTTC.

This clone was recorded a few times. The chain has TRBV19 and TRBJ2-7; tentative D call: TRBD2 (6 bases). Germline assignment: CDR1 LNHDA and CDR2 SQIVND (reference sequence). V lost 0 bases and J 6 bases, leaving 6 bases between the germline ends. There are 12 residues in the CDR3. Here the CDR3 reads CASSIDGSEQYF. CDR3 in DNA: TGTGCCAGTAGTATAGACGGGAGCGAGCAGTACTTC.

The V and J genes are TRBV28 and TRBJ2-6, with a weak D call TRBD2 (5 bases). The V end lost 7 bases, the J end lost 0 bases, and 10 bases lay between the germline ends. Germline CDR1 is MDHEN and CDR2 is SYDVKM. The CDR3 totals 15 residues. CDR3 coding DNA: TGTGCCAGCAATTACGGGATCTCTGGGGCCAACGTCCTGACTTTC. It specifies CASNYGISGANVLTF.

The J gene is TRBJ1-4, the V gene TRBV28; D uncertain. The V end lost 3 bases, the J end lost 0 bases, and 8 bases lay between the germline ends. CDR1 and CDR2 from the germline V gene are MDHEN and SYDVKM. This CDR3 contains 15 residues. The CDR3 reads CASSLDGTTNEKLFF. The CDR3 DNA reads as TGTGCCAGCAGTTTGGACGGAACAACTAATGAAAAACTGTTTTTT.

In this sample, this clone turned up a few times. Compared with germline, one end of the junction differs, possibly owing to a read error. V usage is TRBV9 and J usage is TRBJ1-2; 7 bases are a match to TRBD1. This CDR3 comprises 16 residues. Looked up from germline, CDR1 is SGDLS and CDR2 is YYNGEE. CDR3 residues: CASRVALGRGNYGYTF. The CDR3 DNA reads TGTGCCAGCAGAGTAGCTCTGGGCAGGGGGAACTATGGCTACACCTTC.

The chain couples TRBV28 to TRBJ2-7, with 10 bases matching TRBD2. Germline loops: CDR1 MDHEN, CDR2 SYDVKM. CDR3 length: 15 amino acids. The V and J ends lost 6 bases and 4 bases, in that order; junction bases with no gene match: 9. The CDR3 loop reads CASRIAGGGGYEQYF. CDR3 nucleotides: TGTGCCAGCAGGATAGCGGGAGGAGGGGGATACGAGCAGTACTTC.

This chain joins TRBV7-9 and TRBJ2-7; 8 bases agree with TRBD2. CDR1 is SEHNR, CDR2 FQNEAQ, per germline (reference sequence). Trimming removed 1 base from V and 2 bases from J; junction bases left unmatched: 10. The length of the CDR3 is 17 residues. This chain's CDR3 is CASSLVRGGRSAYEQYF. CDR3 coding DNA: TGTGCCAGCAGCTTAGTTAGGGGCGGGAGGAGCGCCTACGAGCAGTACTTC.

There are a few counts of this clone. This rearrangement joins TRBV6-5 to TRBJ1-4, with 7 nucleotides matching TRBD1. V dropped 6 bases and J dropped 8; count of bases not matched to a gene: 9. The germline gives CDR1 MNHEY, CDR2 SVGAGI. The CDR3 sequence is 14 residues long. CDR3: CASRPQGWDEKLFF. In nucleotides, the CDR3 is TGTGCCAGCAGACCACAGGGGTGGGACGAAAAACTGTTTTTT.

The rearrangement uses TRBV11-3 and TRBJ2-7; 9 bases line up with TRBD1. The CDR3 runs 14 residues. The germline gives CDR1 SGHNT, CDR2 YENEEA. The V gene end was trimmed by 8 bases and the J gene end by 1 base; junction bases not matched to a gene: 6. The CDR3 loop reads CASQDRGKSYEQYF. CDR3 bases: TGTGCCAGCCAGGACAGGGGCAAATCCTACGAGCAGTACTTC.

This clone has a single count. The rearrangement joins TRBV5-1 to TRBJ2-4, with 7 bases fitting TRBD2. V dropped 1 base and J dropped 7; count of bases not matched to a gene: 5. This CDR3 is 14 amino acids long. Germline values: CDR1 SGHRS, CDR2 YFSETQ. CDR3 bases: TGCGCCAGCAGCTTGCCCCTAGCGGAGAACATTCAGTACTTC. This codes for CASSLPLAENIQYF.

The gene calls are TRBV7-6 and TRBJ2-1; weak D call: TRBD2 (5 bases). The germline gives CDR1 SGHVS, CDR2 FNYEAQ. The CDR3 loop spans 17 amino acids. V was trimmed by 0 bases and J by 4 bases, leaving 16 bases between them. CDR3 protein: CASSLAIEGLGYNEQFF. DNA for the CDR3: TGTGCCAGCAGCTTAGCCATAGAAGGACTGGGATACAATGAGCAGTTCTTC.

For this clone: This CDR3 is also generated by other DNA sequences in the sample. The chain's CDR3 is CASSPGQSNQPQHF. The CDR3 coding sequence is TGTGCCAGCAGTCCGGGACAGAGCAATCAGCCCCAGCATTTT. The V and J genes are TRBV27 and TRBJ1-5; 7 positions match TRBD1. The J segment lost 1 base and the V segment lost 5 bases, leaving 2 bases of the junction unmatched. CDR1 and CDR2 (germline): MNHEY, SMNVEV (reference sequence). The CDR3 extends over 14 amino acids.

The V and J genes are TRBV5-1 and TRBJ2-1; 8 nucleotides align to TRBD1. CDR3 length equals 15 residues. V shed 4 bases, J shed 5 bases, and the junction held 8 bases outside the gene matches. Germline CDR1 and CDR2: SGHRS and YFSETQ. This CDR3 is CASSPPTTGDNEQFF. Here the CDR3 DNA reads TGCGCCAGCAGCCCCCCAACGACAGGGGACAATGAGCAGTTCTTC.

The J gene is TRBJ2-7, the V gene TRBV2; D might be TRBD1 (6 bases). This CDR3 comprises 11 residues. Deletions cut 8 bases from V and 7 bases from J, with 12 bases between. CDR1 is SNHLY and CDR2 is FYNNEI in the germline V gene. CDR3 sequence: CASEQGYEQYF. The CDR3 DNA is TGTGCCAGCGAACAGGGCTATGAGCAGTACTTC. Full variable domain (rest looked up from reference TRBV2 and TRBJ2-7): EPEVTQTPSHQVTQMGQEVILRCVPISNHLYFYWYRQILGQKVEFLVSFYNNEISEKSEIFDDQFSVERPDGSNFTLKIRSTKLEDSAMYFCASEQGYEQYFGPGTRLTVT.